The sequence of this T cell receptor beta chain was determined in a study of radiotherapy plus CTLA-4 blockade in lung cancer. Overall study context: Objective response rate was 15% to 20%; disease control rate, approximately 30%. Study results and caveats: Some TCR clones had been derived from tumors. These clones expanded in peripheral blood after radiotherapy plus ipilimumab. In blood, early T cell clone dynamics reportedly predicted response best, together with interferon-beta.

Clones were sequenced by immunoSEQ multiplex PCR, and TCRdb holds only the in-frame ones, with some missing. The data hold tens of thousands of clones, with 72% observed a single time. For this clone: Its antigen is currently unknown.

CDR3 length: 13 amino acids. Trimming took off 2 bases at V and 5 bases at J, with 7 bases between the two ends. From germline, CDR1 is SGHTA and CDR2 FQGNSA. This chain connects TRBV7-2 to TRBJ2-1; D ambiguous. The sequences come from peripheral blood, collected from a patient treated with radiotherapy plus ipilimumab. This clonotype was obtained from a human donor with non-small cell lung cancer whose response to radiotherapy plus ipilimumab could not be evaluated. CDR3 sequence: CASSLTRDNEQFF. The CDR3 DNA reads as TGTGCCAGCAGCTTAACTCGGGACAATGAGCAGTTCTTC.